Included here is one T cell receptor (beta chain) sequence, with context. Antigen specificity is unknown. These data are taken from a study of CD8 T cells in ankylosing spondylitis. Whole-study findings and limits: The study identified a TCR beta motif of under ten highly homologous variants that appeared characteristic of ankylosing spondylitis blood.

TCRdb recomputed calls from the 5' RACE reads with MiXCR, one row per CDR3 protein. Of around 140,000 distinct CDR3 sequences listed, approximately 17% were seen once; the top ten hold approximately 33%. The length of the CDR3 is 14 residues. Germline CDR1 SEHNR, CDR2 FQNEAQ (reference sequence). V was clipped by 4 bases and J by 8 bases; unmatched bases: 9. This clonotype originated in a male donor with ankylosing spondylitis. This chain uses TRBV7-9 with TRBJ1-2; 8 nucleotides agree with TRBD1. Sequencing was done on a sample of blood, either unsorted or a sorted T cell fraction (not recorded which). The CDR3 is CASSSTGAWGGYTF. The CDR3 DNA sequence: TGTGCCAGCAGCTCGACAGGGGCATGGGGCGGCTACACCTTC.